One and the same sample provided the 18 T cell receptor beta chains below, sequenced in a study of T cell responses to AZD1222 COVID-19 vaccine. TCRdb keeps only in-frame clones here, not all; method: immunoSEQ multiplex PCR. The repertoire holds some 100,000 clones, about 87% seen once, with about 3.5% in the top ten. This material consisted of peripheral blood, taken on day 0 of AZD1222 vaccination. These receptors originate from an adult in good health.

This chain connects TRBV12-3 or TRBV12-4 to TRBJ1-2; possible D gene TRBD1, 5 bases. CDR3 length equals 13 residues. Trimming pared 7 bases from V and 5 bases from J, leaving 14 bases between. The CDR3 here is CASTRDLGYGYTF. CDR3 nucleotide sequence: TGTGCCAGCACCAGGGATCTAGGGTATGGCTACACCTTC.

The chain employs TRBV6-2 or TRBV6-3 and TRBJ2-7; 7 nucleotides match TRBD1. The junction had 8 bases not matched to a gene; V was cut back by 6 bases and J by 3 bases. Per germline, CDR1 MNHEY and CDR2 SVGEGT. The CDR3 loop spans 14 amino acids. CDR3: CASSPTGIFYEQYF. CDR3 DNA: TGTGCCAGCAGCCCGACAGGGATCTTCTACGAGCAGTACTTC.

The rearrangement joins TRBV6-5 to TRBJ1-1; 7 nucleotides align to TRBD1. V trimming: 6 bases; J trimming: 1 base; junction bases outside the gene matches: 8. CDR3 size: 15 residues. The germline gives CDR1 MNHEY, CDR2 SVGAGI. The CDR3 DNA reads TGTGCCAGCAGCCGATCCGGGACAGCGAACACTGAAGCTTTCTTT. This sequence encodes CASSRSGTANTEAFF.

This clone has only one observation. This chain uses TRBV5-1 with TRBJ2-3, with no clear D. The germline V and J ends were trimmed by 2 bases and 5 bases, with 12 bases remaining between them. The CDR3 extends over 14 amino acids. Germline V gene data show CDR1 as SGHRS and CDR2 as YFSETQ. CDR3 in amino acids: CASSLELIGDTQYF. The CDR3 DNA is TGCGCCAGCAGCTTAGAGCTTATTGGAGATACGCAGTATTTT.

This chain joins TRBV18 and TRBJ2-3; TRBD1 matches 7 bases. Trimming cost V 3 bases and J 3 bases; bases outside gene matches: 9. Germline CDR1 and CDR2: KGHSH and LQKENI. CDR3 size: 16 residues. The chain's CDR3 is CASSPLRQGGTDTQYF. CDR3 bases: TGTGCCAGCTCACCCTTGAGACAGGGCGGAACAGATACGCAGTATTTT.

This chain joins TRBV7-9 and TRBJ2-4; 7 nucleotides align to TRBD1. The CDR3 consists of 13 residues. Germline V gene lookup returns CDR1 SEHNR and CDR2 FQNEAQ (reference sequence). V dropped 4 bases and J dropped 8; count of bases not matched to a gene: 5. In DNA, the CDR3 is TGTGCCAGCAGCTCAACAGGGGCGGACATTCAGTACTTC. It specifies CASSSTGADIQYF.

The chain links TRBV27 to TRBJ1-2; TRBD1 might be the D (5 bases). The germline V and J ends were trimmed by 4 bases and 4 bases, with 10 bases remaining between them. This CDR3 region has 13 residues. The V gene's germline CDR1 is MNHEY and CDR2 SMNVEV (reference sequence). CDR3 protein: CASSSDTSYGYTF. CDR3 nucleotides: TGTGCCAGCAGTTCGGACACTAGCTATGGCTACACCTTC.

This clone was observed a handful of times. V gene TRBV5-4 combines with J gene TRBJ2-2, with D hard to call. Deletions cut 0 bases from V and 4 bases from J, with 13 bases between. This CDR3 spans 16 amino acids. Germline-derived CDR1 and CDR2 are SGHNT and YYREEE (reference sequence). For the CDR3, the DNA is TGTGCCAGCAGCTTGGGGCCGGACCTCCTCACCGGGGAGCTGTTTTTT. This gives the protein CASSLGPDLLTGELFF.

The chain is built from TRBV5-6 and TRBJ2-5, with a possible D match to TRBD1 (7 bases). Germline values: CDR1 SGHDT, CDR2 YYEEEE. The V gene lost 3 bases and the J gene lost 6 bases, with 15 bases spanning the gap. The CDR3 spans 14 residues. Here the CDR3 reads CASSYPGGQQTQYF. The DNA for the CDR3 is TGTGCCAGCAGCTACCCAGGGGGGCAACAGACCCAGTACTTC.

This clone was detected once. The rearrangement links TRBV2 to TRBJ1-5; D remains unclear. CDR1 and CDR2 (germline): SNHLY, FYNNEI. The CDR3 extends over 13 amino acids. The V gene lost 4 bases and the J gene lost 2 bases, with 6 bases spanning the gap. The CDR3 DNA reads as TGTGCCAGCAGTGGACAACGCAATCAGCCCCAGCATTTT. It is translated as CASSGQRNQPQHF.

V usage is TRBV5-4 and J usage is TRBJ1-1; D is unresolved. CDR3 length: 14 residues. Trimming left V 3 bases short and J 4 bases short, with 13 bases between. Germline V lookup: CDR1 SGHNT, CDR2 YYREEE (reference sequence). The CDR3 region is CASSSFSGPTEAFF. The CDR3 DNA reads as TGTGCCAGCAGCTCCTTCTCTGGGCCCACTGAAGCTTTCTTT.

The chain links TRBV30 to TRBJ2-2; tentative D call: TRBD2 (5 bases). The CDR3 is made up of 14 amino acids. With 3 bases removed from V and 1 base from J, the gap between germline ends came to 9 bases. Germline assignment: CDR1 GTSNPN and CDR2 SVGIG (reference sequence). The DNA of the CDR3 is TGTGCCTGGAGGCTAGGAGGGAACACCGGGGAGCTGTTTTTT. Translation: CAWRLGGNTGELFF.

V is TRBV27 and J is TRBJ2-3; 7 bases fit TRBD1. Per germline, CDR1 MNHEY and CDR2 SMNVEV (reference sequence). Germline trimming cut 0 bases from V and 3 bases from J; bases unmatched to any gene: 3. The CDR3 contains 15 residues. CDR3 DNA: TGTGCCAGCAGTTTATCAGGGGGCTGGACAGATACGCAGTATTTT. This translates into CASSLSGGWTDTQYF.

The rearrangement links TRBV4-3 to TRBJ1-2; the match to TRBD1 covers 9 bases. Trimming cost V 0 bases and J 4 bases; bases outside gene matches: 3. This CDR3 comprises 15 residues. Germline assignment: CDR1 LGHNA and CDR2 YSLEER. The CDR3 region is CASSQEPTGGYGYTF. The CDR3 DNA reads TGCGCCAGCAGCCAAGAGCCGACAGGGGGCTATGGCTACACCTTC.

The genes are TRBV28 and TRBJ2-7; D not resolved. Per germline, CDR1 MDHEN and CDR2 SYDVKM. The CDR3 is 11 residues long. V dropped 3 bases and J dropped 4 bases, with 4 bases sitting between them. CDR3 coding DNA: TGTGCCAGCAGTTTGGTGTACGAGCAGTACTTC. This sequence encodes CASSLVYEQYF.

J is TRBJ2-7 and V is TRBV4-2, with TRBD2 as a possible D gene (6 bases). There are 17 residues in the CDR3. Trimming left V 3 bases short and J 6 bases short, with 24 bases between. The germline V gene encodes CDR1 LGHNA and CDR2 YNFKEQ. The CDR3 protein is CASSQLLKGGPGFEQYF. The CDR3 DNA reads as TGTGCCAGCAGCCAGCTACTTAAAGGAGGGCCAGGGTTCGAGCAGTACTTC.

The rearrangement uses TRBV5-5 and TRBJ1-6, with D hard to call. Between the trimmed V and J ends, which lost 1 base and 2 bases, there was a span of 7 bases. The V gene's germline CDR1 is SGHKS and CDR2 YYEKEE (reference sequence). The CDR3 length is 15 residues. CDR3 region: CASSLSATYNSPLHF. CDR3 bases: TGTGCCAGCAGCTTGTCGGCAACCTATAATTCACCCCTCCACTTT.

The chain is built from TRBV11-2 and TRBJ2-7, with 7 bases that match TRBD1. The V gene end was trimmed by 5 bases and the J gene end by 1 base; junction bases not matched to a gene: 17. Germline-derived CDR1 and CDR2 are SGHAT and FQNNGV. The CDR3 extends over 18 amino acids. The CDR3 nucleotides read TGTGCCAGCAGCCTAGGGGAATGGGCGGACAGGCAATCCTACGAGCAGTACTTC. This sequence encodes CASSLGEWADRQSYEQYF. The whole variable domain, remainder taken from reference TRBV11-2 and TRBJ2-7, is EAGVAQSPRYKIIEKRQSVAFWCNPISGHATLYWYQQILGQGPKLLIQFQNNGVVDDSQLPKDRFSAERLKGVDSTLKIQPAKLEDSAVYLCASSLGEWADRQSYEQYFGPGTRLTVT.